This T cell receptor (beta chain) emerged from a study of blood T cell repertoires in COVID-19. Study context: Nucleic acid was either cDNA or gDNA, and it came from T cells, B-cell-depleted T cells, or PBMCs.

There are 16 residues in the CDR3. Trimming took 2 bases from V and 6 from J; bases not matched to a gene: 13. CDR1 and CDR2 from the germline V gene are SGHRS and YFSETQ. TCRdb keeps only in-frame clones here, not all; method: immunoSEQ multiplex PCR. The table has about 320,000 clones, about nine tenths seen once; the top ten hold 2.6%. This rearrangement joins TRBV5-1 to TRBJ1-2, with 7 bases that match TRBD1. Source material: PBMCs or T cells enriched from blood (not recorded which). The sequence came from a man aged 60-69 years who had recovered from COVID-19. This CDR3 reads CASSLPPGQQGHGYTF. The CDR3 DNA is TGCGCCAGCAGCTTACCTCCGGGACAGCAGGGACATGGCTACACCTTC.